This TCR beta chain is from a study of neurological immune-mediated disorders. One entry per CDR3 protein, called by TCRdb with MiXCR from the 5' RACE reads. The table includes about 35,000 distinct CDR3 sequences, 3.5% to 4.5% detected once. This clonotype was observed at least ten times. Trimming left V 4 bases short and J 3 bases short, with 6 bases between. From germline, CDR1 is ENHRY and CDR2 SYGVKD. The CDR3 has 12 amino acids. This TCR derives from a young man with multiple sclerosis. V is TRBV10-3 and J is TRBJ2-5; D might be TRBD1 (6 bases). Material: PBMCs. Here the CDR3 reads CAISGTEETQYF. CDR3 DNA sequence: TGTGCCATCAGTGGGACAGAAGAGACCCAGTACTTC.